Each of the 2 T cell receptor beta chains below was sequenced from the same sample in a study of vaccination and CD4 T cells after COVID-19. Treatment reported: roughly ten-day PBMC culture with coronavirus spike peptide pools or control peptides (ViraFEST assay). Collection of the unexposed donor's CD4+ T cells took place before the COVID-19 pandemic (2011-2018). The antigens of these receptors remain unknown. At the Johns Hopkins FTIC core, DNA taken from cultured CD4+ T cells was sequenced by way of the Oncomine TCR Beta short-read assay. TCRdb redid the calling of the PCR reads with MiXCR, one entry per CDR3 protein. This table has 6,500 to 9,000 distinct CDR3 sequences, 30% to 45% appearing once. The sample consisted of CD4+ T cells from blood, cultured in vitro. The receptors derive from a human donor in good health.

This sequence joins TRBV6-2 or TRBV6-3 and TRBJ2-7; 10 nucleotides line up with TRBD1. Germline V lookup: CDR1 MNHEY, CDR2 SVGEGT. This CDR3 is built from 18 residues. J gave up 0 bases and V 5 bases, and 13 bases lay outside the gene matches. Here the CDR3 reads CASSNRLRDRGSSYEQYF. CDR3 sequence (DNA): TGTGCCAGCAGTAACAGACTCCGGGACAGGGGCAGCTCCTACGAGCAGTACTTC.

This clonotype came up a few times. This chain links TRBV7-2 with TRBJ2-7; 10 positions agree with TRBD2. Germline assignment: CDR1 SGHTA and CDR2 FQGNSA. V was clipped by 4 bases and J by 4 bases; unmatched bases: 10. CDR3 size: 16 residues. The CDR3 DNA sequence: TGTGCCAGCAGCTCCGGGCCAGCGGGGGGGCCGTACGAGCAGTACTTC. This gives the protein CASSSGPAGGPYEQYF.